The sample holds a few counts of the clone carrying this T cell receptor (beta chain). Antigen specificity is unknown. There are 13 residues in the CDR3. Trimming removed 4 bases at V and 7 bases at J, with 13 bases between. Germline lookup yields CDR1 SQVTM and CDR2 ANQGSEA. This specimen comes from a study of early T cells in non-severe SARS-CoV-2 infection. Individually, cDNA molecules had unique molecular identifiers attached to them. From the 5' RACE reads, TCRdb called clonotypes with MiXCR, one entry per CDR3 protein. Of about 69,000 distinct CDR3 sequences in the sample, roughly 8.7% were seen once. Findings and limits, study-wide: Anti-spike CD8 specificities were favored by VDJdb matching, whose results missed private and CD4 specificities.

The sample comprised whole blood. The receptor comes from an adult who was a healthcare worker with PCR-confirmed SARS-CoV-2 infection or an uninfected control (not recorded which). This chain connects TRBV29-1 to TRBJ1-4; D gene uncertain. The CDR3 DNA reads TGCAGCGTTGCGGTTTTCTGGGGTGAAAAACTGTTTTTT. Its translation: CSVAVFWGEKLFF.